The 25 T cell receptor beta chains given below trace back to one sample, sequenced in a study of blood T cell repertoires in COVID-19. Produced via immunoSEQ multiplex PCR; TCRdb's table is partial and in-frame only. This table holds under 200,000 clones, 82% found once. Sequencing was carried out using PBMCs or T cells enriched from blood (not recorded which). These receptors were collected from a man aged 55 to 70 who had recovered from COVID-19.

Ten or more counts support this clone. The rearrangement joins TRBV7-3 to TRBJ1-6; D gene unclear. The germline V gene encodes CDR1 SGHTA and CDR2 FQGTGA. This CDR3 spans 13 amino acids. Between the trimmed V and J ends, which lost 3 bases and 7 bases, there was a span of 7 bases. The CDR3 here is CASSLEVNSPLHF. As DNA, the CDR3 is TGTGCCAGCAGCTTGGAGGTAAATTCACCCCTCCACTTT.

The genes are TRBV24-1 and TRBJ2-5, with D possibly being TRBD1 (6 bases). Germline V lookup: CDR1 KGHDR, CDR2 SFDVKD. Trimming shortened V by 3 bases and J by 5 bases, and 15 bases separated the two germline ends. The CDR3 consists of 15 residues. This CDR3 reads CATSDGQRTRETQYF. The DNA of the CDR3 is TGTGCCACCAGTGATGGACAGAGAACACGGGAGACCCAGTACTTC.

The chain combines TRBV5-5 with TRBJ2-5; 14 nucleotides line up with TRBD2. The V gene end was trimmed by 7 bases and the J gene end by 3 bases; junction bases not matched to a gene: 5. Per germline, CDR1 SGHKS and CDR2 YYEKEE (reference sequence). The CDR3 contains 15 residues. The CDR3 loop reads CASGTSGRWEETQYF. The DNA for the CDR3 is TGTGCCAGCGGGACTAGCGGGAGATGGGAAGAGACCCAGTACTTC.

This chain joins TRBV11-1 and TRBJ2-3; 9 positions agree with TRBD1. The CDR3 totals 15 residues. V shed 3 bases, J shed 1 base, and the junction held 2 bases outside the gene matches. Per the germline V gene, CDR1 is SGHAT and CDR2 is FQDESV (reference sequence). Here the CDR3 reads CASSFRTGGTDTQYF. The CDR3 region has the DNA TGTGCCAGCAGCTTTCGGACAGGGGGCACAGATACGCAGTATTTT.

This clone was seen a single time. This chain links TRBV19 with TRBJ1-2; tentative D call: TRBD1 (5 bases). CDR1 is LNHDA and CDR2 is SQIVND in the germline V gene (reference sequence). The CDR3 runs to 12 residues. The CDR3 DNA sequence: TGTGCAGCAGCCATGCAGGGCTATGGCTACACCTTC. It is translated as CAAAMQGYGYTF.

CDR3 amino acids: CSASSLTGGSTEAFF. The CDR3 coding sequence is TGCAGTGCTAGTTCACTGACAGGGGGGAGCACTGAAGCTTTCTTT. The chain carries TRBV20-1 and TRBJ1-1, with 9 bases identical to TRBD1. Germline CDR1 reads DFQATT; CDR2 reads SNEGSKA (reference sequence). This CDR3 region has 15 residues. V shed 3 bases and J 4 bases; nucleotides not matched to a gene: 9.

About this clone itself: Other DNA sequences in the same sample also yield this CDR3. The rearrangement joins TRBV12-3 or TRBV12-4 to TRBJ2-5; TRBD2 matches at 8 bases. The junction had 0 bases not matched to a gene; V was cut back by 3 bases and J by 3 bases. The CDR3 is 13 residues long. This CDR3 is CASSFGGEETQYF. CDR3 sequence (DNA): TGTGCCAGCAGTTTCGGGGGGGAAGAGACCCAGTACTTC.

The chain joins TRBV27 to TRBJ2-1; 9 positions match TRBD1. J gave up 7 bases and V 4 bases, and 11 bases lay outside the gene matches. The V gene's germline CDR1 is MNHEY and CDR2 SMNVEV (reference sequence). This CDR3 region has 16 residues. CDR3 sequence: CASSSYRGQIGNEQFF. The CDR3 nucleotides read TGTGCCAGCAGTTCCTACAGGGGGCAGATCGGGAATGAGCAGTTCTTC.

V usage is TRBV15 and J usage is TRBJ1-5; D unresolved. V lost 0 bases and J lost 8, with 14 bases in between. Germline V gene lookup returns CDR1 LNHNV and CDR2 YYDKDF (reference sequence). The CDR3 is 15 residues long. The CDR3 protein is CATSRDRAPNKPQHF. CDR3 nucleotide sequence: TGTGCCACCAGCAGAGATAGAGCACCTAATAAGCCCCAGCATTTT.

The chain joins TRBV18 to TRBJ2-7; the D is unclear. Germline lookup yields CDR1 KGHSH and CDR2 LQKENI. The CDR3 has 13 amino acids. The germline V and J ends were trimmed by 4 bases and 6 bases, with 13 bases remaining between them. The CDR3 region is CASSLSIPGEQYF. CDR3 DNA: TGTGCCAGCTCACTGAGTATTCCGGGCGAGCAGTACTTC.

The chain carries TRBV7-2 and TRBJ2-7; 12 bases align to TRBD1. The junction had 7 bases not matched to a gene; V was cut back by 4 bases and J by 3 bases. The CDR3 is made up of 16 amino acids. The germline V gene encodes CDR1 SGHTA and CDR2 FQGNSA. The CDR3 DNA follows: TGTGCCAGCAGCTCAACCGGGACAGGGGGCTACTACGAGCAGTACTTC. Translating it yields CASSSTGTGGYYEQYF.

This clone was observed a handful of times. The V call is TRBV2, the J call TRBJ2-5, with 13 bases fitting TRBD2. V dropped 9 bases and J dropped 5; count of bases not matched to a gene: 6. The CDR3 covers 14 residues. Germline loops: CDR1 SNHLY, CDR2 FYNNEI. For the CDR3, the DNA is TGTGCCAGTATGAAACTAGCGGGGGGGGAGACCCAGTACTTC. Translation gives CASMKLAGGETQYF.

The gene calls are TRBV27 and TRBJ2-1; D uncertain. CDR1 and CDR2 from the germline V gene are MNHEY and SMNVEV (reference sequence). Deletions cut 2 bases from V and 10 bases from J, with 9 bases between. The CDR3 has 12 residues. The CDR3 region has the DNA TGTGCCAGCAGTTTACGCGGAGCCGAGCAGTTCTTC. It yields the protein CASSLRGAEQFF.

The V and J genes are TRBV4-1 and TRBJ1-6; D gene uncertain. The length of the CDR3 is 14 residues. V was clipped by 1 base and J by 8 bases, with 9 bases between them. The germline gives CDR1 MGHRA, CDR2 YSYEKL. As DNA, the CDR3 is TGCGCCAGCAGCCAAGGAAGCGGGGATTCACCCCTCCACTTT. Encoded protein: CASSQGSGDSPLHF.

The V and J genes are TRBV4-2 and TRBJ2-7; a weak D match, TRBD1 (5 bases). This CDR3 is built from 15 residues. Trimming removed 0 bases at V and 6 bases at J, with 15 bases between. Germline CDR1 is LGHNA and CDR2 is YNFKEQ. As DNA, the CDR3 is TGTGCCAGCAGCCAAGACCCAGGGTCCCTACGCGAGCAGTACTTC. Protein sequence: CASSQDPGSLREQYF.

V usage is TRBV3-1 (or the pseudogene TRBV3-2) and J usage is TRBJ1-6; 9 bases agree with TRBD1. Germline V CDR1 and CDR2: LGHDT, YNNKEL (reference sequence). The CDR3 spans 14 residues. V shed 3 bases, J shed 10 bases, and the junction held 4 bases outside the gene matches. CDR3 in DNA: TGTGCCAGCAGCCACCGGGACAGGGAATCACCCCTCCACTTT. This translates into CASSHRDRESPLHF.

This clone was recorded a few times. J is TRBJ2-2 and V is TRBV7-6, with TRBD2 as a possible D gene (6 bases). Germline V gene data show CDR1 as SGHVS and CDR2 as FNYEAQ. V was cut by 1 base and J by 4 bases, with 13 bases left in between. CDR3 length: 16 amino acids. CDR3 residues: CASSLVVSGGTGELFF. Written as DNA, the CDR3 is TGTGCCAGCAGCTTAGTGGTCTCCGGGGGCACCGGGGAGCTGTTTTTT.

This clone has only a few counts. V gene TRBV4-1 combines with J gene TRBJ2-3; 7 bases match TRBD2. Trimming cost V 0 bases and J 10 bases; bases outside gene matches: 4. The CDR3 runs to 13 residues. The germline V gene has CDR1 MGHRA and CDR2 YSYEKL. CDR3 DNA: TGCGCCAGCAGCCAAGACGGGACTACCGCGCAGTATTTT. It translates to CASSQDGTTAQYF.

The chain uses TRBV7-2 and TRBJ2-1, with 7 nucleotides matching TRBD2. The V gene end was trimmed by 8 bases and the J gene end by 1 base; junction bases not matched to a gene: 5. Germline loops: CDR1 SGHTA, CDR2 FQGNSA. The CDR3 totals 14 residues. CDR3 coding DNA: TGTGCCAGCTCCCTCGGGGGGTCCTACAATGAGCAGTTCTTC. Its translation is CASSLGGSYNEQFF. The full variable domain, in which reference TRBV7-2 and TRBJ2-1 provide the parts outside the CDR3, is GAGVSQSPSNKVTEKGKDVELRCDPISGHTALYWYRQSLGQGLEFLIYFQGNSAPDKSGLPSDRFSAERTGGSVSTLTIQRTQQEDSAVYLCASSLGGSYNEQFFGPGTRLTVL.

CDR3 nucleotide sequence: TGTGCCAGCAGCTTGGGCCCCAAGACAGGCCTGAACACCGGGGAGCTGTTTTTT. It codes for CASSLGPKTGLNTGELFF. This chain connects TRBV7-8 to TRBJ2-2; D is perhaps TRBD1 (6 bases). Trimming removed 3 bases at V and 1 base at J, with 18 bases between. Looked up from germline, CDR1 is SGHVS and CDR2 is FQNEAQ. The CDR3 is 18 residues long.

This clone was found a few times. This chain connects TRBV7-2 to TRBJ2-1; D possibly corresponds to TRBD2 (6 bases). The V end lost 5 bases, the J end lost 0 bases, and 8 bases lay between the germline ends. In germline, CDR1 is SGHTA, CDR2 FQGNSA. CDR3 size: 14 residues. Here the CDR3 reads CASSREFSYNEQFF. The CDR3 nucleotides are TGTGCCAGCAGCCGGGAGTTCTCCTACAATGAGCAGTTCTTC.

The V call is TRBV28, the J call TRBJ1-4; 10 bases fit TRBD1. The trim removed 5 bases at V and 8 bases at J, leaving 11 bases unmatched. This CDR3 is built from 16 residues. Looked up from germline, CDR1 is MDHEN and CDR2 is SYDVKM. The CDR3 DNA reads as TGTGCCAGCAGTCCCTGGACAGGGGGAGATAGAGAAAAACTGTTTTTT. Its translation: CASSPWTGGDREKLFF.

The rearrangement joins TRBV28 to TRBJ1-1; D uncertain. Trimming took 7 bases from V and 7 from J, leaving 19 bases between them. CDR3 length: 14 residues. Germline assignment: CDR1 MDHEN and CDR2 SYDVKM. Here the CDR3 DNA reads TGTGCCAGCACCGCCTTTCGTCGCGTCGGTGAAGCTTTCTTT. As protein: CASTAFRRVGEAFF.

The CDR3 DNA reads as TGTGCCAGCTCACCAACACAGGGTCAGCCCCAGCATTTT. It yields the protein CASSPTQGQPQHF. The chain recombines TRBV18 with TRBJ1-5; perhaps TRBD1 as D (6 bases). This CDR3 has 13 residues. Trimming shortened V by 2 bases and J by 6 bases, and 8 bases separated the two germline ends. Germline CDR1 and CDR2: KGHSH and LQKENI.

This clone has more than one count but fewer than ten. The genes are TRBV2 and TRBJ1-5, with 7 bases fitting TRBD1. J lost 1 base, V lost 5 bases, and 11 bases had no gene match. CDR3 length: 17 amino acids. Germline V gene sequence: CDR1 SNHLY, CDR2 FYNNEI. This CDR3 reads CASSRLGGAGSNQPQHF. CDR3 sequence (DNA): TGTGCCAGCAGTAGATTAGGGGGCGCTGGGAGCAATCAGCCCCAGCATTTT.